Shown below are 8 T cell receptor beta chains from a single sample sequenced in a study of graft-versus-host responses after intestinal transplantation. Method: immunoSEQ multiplex PCR; TCRdb's copy keeps in-frame clones and lacks some. The table records roughly 110,000 clones, approximately 94% of them present only once. Their specific antigens are unknown. Sequenced material: unstimulated CD4+ T cells sorted from spleen or lymph node cells, taken before transplant. Source of these receptors: a human donor who was the organ donor for an intestinal transplant.

This chain connects TRBV10-3 to TRBJ2-3, with TRBD2 identical over 8 bases. This CDR3 has 16 amino acids. V shed 6 bases and J 5 bases; nucleotides not matched to a gene: 13. From germline, CDR1 is ENHRY and CDR2 SYGVKD. CDR3 bases: TGTGCCATCAGGGAAACGGGAGCGGGAGTGGTAGATACGCAGTATTTT. It specifies CAIRETGAGVVDTQYF.

V gene TRBV6-1 combines with J gene TRBJ2-1; 15 positions agree with TRBD2. With V trimmed by 3 bases and J by 8 bases, 8 bases remained unmatched. Germline values: CDR1 MNHNS, CDR2 SASEGT. CDR3 length: 17 amino acids. The CDR3 sequence is CASSDMRTSGRVYEQFF. The CDR3 nucleotides read TGTGCCAGCAGTGATATGAGGACTAGCGGGAGGGTATATGAGCAGTTCTTC.

A single count supports this clone. The chain couples TRBV29-1 to TRBJ2-3, with TRBD2 identical over 7 bases. CDR3 length: 14 amino acids. The ends lost 4 bases at V and 2 bases at J; junction bases unmatched: 6. From germline, CDR1 is SQVTM and CDR2 ANQGSEA. The CDR3 sequence is CSVARAGLTDTQYF. The CDR3 nucleotides are TGCAGCGTTGCCCGAGCGGGGCTCACAGATACGCAGTATTTT.

The J gene is TRBJ2-3, the V gene TRBV4-3; D is ambiguous. V was shortened by 0 bases and J by 2 bases, with 6 bases between the two germline ends. The germline gives CDR1 LGHNA, CDR2 YSLEER. CDR3 length equals 14 residues. The CDR3 loop reads CASSQDSLTDTQYF. The CDR3 DNA follows: TGCGCCAGCAGCCAAGACTCGCTCACAGATACGCAGTATTTT.

The J gene is TRBJ1-1, the V gene TRBV28; D is undetermined. The germline CDR1 and CDR2 sequences are MDHEN and SYDVKM. This CDR3 has 16 amino acids. The V and J ends lost 5 bases and 4 bases respectively, with 20 bases between them. The CDR3 DNA sequence: TGTGCCAGCAGTCCACTAAGGGATCGGATGATCACTGAAGCTTTCTTT. Its translation is CASSPLRDRMITEAFF.

V is TRBV21-1 and J is TRBJ2-2. TRBV21-1 is a listed pseudogene. The CDR3 sequence is 17 residues long. The CDR3 nucleotides are TGTGCCAGGGGGACCCGTCCAGGGTCTAAAGACACCGGGGAGCTGTTTTTT. Translation: CARGTRPGSKDTGELFF.

V is TRBV10-1 and J is TRBJ2-5; no clear D. Germline loops: CDR1 WNHNN, CDR2 SYGVQD (reference sequence). Trimming cost V 11 bases and J 1 base, with 11 bases left between them. The CDR3 runs 12 residues. In DNA form, the CDR3 reads TGCGCCGCCCCGGGCGGCCAAGAGACCCAGTACTTC. It codes for CAAPGGQETQYF.

The chain has TRBV5-1 and TRBJ2-5; D might be TRBD2 (6 bases). The V end lost 5 bases, the J end lost 0 bases, and 11 bases lay between the germline ends. The CDR3 sequence is 14 residues long. Germline assignment: CDR1 SGHRS and CDR2 YFSETQ. In nucleotides, the CDR3 is TGCGCCAGCAGAAATAGCGGTAACCAAGAGACCCAGTACTTC. Translation gives CASRNSGNQETQYF. The full variable domain, rest sourced from reference TRBV5-1 and TRBJ2-5, is KAGVTQTPRYLIKTRGQQVTLSCSPISGHRSVSWYQQTPGQGLQFLFEYFSETQRNKGNFPGRFSGRQFSNSRSEMNVSTLELGDSALYLCASRNSGNQETQYFGPGTRLLVL.